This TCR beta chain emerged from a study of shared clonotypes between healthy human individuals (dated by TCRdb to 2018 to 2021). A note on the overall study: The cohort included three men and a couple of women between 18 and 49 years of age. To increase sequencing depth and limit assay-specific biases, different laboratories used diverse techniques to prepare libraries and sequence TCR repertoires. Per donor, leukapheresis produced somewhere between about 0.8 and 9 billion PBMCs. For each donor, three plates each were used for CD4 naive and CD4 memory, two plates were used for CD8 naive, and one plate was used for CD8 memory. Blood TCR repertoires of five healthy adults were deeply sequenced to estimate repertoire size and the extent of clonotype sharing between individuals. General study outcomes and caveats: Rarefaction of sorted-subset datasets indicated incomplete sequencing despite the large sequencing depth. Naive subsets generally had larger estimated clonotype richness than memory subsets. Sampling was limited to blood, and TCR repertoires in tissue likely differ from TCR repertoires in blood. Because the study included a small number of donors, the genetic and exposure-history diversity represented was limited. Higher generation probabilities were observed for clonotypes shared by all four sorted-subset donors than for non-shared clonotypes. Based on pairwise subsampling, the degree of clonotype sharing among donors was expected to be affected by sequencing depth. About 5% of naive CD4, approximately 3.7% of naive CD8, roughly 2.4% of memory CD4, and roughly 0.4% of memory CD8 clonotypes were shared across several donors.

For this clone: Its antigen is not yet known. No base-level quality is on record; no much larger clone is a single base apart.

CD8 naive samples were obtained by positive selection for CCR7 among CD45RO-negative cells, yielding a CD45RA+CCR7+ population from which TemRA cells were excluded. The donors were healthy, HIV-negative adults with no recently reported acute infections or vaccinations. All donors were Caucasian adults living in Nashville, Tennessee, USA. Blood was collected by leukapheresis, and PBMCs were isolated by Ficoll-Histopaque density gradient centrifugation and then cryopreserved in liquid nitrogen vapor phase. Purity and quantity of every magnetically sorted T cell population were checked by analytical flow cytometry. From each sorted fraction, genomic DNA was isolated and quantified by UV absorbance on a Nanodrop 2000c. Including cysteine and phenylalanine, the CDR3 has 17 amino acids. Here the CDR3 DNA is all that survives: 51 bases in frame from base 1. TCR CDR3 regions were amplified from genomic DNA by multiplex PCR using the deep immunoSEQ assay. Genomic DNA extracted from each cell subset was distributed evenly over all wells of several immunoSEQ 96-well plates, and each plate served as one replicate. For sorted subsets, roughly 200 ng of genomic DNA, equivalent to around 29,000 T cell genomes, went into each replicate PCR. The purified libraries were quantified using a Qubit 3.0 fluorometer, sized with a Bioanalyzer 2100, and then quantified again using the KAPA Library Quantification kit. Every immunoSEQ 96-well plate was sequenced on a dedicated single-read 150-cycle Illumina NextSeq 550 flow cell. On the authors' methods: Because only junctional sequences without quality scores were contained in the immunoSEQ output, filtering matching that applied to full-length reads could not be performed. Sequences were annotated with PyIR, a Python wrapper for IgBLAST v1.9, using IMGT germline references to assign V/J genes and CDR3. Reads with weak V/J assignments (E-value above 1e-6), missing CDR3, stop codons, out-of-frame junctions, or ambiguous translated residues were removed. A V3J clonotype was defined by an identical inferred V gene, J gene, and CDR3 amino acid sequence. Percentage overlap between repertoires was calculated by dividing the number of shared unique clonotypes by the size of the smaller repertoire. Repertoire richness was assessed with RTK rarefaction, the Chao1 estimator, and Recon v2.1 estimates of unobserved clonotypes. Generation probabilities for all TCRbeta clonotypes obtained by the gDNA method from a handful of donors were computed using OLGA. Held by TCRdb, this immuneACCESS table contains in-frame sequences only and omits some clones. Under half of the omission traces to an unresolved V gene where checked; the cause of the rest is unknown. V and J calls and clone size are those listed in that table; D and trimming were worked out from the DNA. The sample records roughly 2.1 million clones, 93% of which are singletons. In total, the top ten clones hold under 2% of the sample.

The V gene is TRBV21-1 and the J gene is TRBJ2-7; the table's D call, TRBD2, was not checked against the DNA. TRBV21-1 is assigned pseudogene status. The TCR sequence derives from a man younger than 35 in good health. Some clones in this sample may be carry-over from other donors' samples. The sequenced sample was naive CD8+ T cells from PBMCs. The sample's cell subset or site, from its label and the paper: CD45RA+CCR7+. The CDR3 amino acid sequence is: CASSKGVRSSRNYEQYF. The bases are TGTGCCAGCAGCAAAGGGGTGCGAAGTAGCCGAAACTACGAGCAGTACTTC.